The 5 T cell receptor beta chains below were found in one sample sequenced in a study of type 1 and type 2 diabetes patients. PCR was run on genomic DNA. Amplification of the beta chain CDR3 used 30 forward and 13 reverse multiplex primers. A single record per CDR3 protein comes from TCRdb applying MiXCR to the multiplex PCR reads. The sample has 250,000 or so distinct CDR3 sequences, around 47% seen once; the top ten hold 12% to 15%. The sequencing sample was made of peripheral blood mononuclear cells (PBMCs). Receptors were obtained from a young man with type 2 diabetes.

J is TRBJ2-7 and V is TRBV2; D possibly uses TRBD1 or TRBD2 (5 bases each). CDR1 and CDR2 (germline): SNHLY, FYNNEI. The CDR3 contains 15 residues. Trimming removed 10 bases at V and 2 bases at J, with 21 bases between. In DNA, the CDR3 is TGTGCCACCCTACCACCGGGACCTCATACCTACGAGCAGTACTTC. This codes for CATLPPGPHTYEQYF.

This clonotype has just a few counts. V is TRBV6-6 and J is TRBJ2-1; tentatively, D is TRBD2 (6 bases). This CDR3 is built from 14 residues. V lost 6 bases and J 4 bases, leaving 13 bases between the germline ends. The V gene's germline CDR1 is MNHNY and CDR2 SVGAGI (reference sequence). CDR3 protein: CASRSSGLYNEQFF. In nucleotides, the CDR3 is TGTGCCAGCAGGAGTAGCGGACTTTACAATGAGCAGTTCTTC.

The chain employs TRBV7-3 and TRBJ2-4; D is unresolved. This CDR3 region has 13 residues. Germline loops: CDR1 SGHTA, CDR2 FQGTGA. Deletions cut 4 bases from V and 7 bases from J, with 11 bases between. The CDR3, as DNA: TGTGCCAGCAGCTCAGGAATGGGGAACATTCAGTACTTC. Its translation is CASSSGMGNIQYF.

The genes are TRBV7-2 and TRBJ2-5, with D possibly matching TRBD1 (5 bases). Per the germline V gene, CDR1 is SGHTA and CDR2 is FQGNSA. Trimming removed 6 bases at V and 4 bases at J, with 21 bases between. This CDR3 is built from 16 residues. CDR3 residues: CASSSPRVNLGETQYF. As DNA, the CDR3 is TGTGCCAGCAGTTCCCCCAGGGTCAATTTGGGAGAGACCCAGTACTTC.

The table lists this clonotype with a few counts. V is TRBV15 and J is TRBJ2-2; D is uncertain. V was shortened by 0 bases and J by 7 bases, with 9 bases between the two germline ends. The CDR3 consists of 14 residues. Germline loops: CDR1 LNHNV, CDR2 YYDKDF (reference sequence). The CDR3 DNA reads TGTGCCACCAGCAGAGATCGGGCAAACGGGGAGCTGTTTTTT. Translation: CATSRDRANGELFF.